The 21 T cell receptor beta chains below were found in one sample sequenced in a study of spatial heterogeneity in lung cancer. Sample time point: sample taken at primary tumor resection. TCRdb ran MiXCR on the 5' RACE reads and lists one entry per CDR3 protein. This table holds approximately 930 distinct CDR3 sequences, 38% found once. The sample consisted of normal lung tissue next to the tumor, taken at surgery. The receptors come from a male donor with early-stage non-small cell lung cancer.

There are a few counts of this clonotype. The library was designed around alpha chains, so this beta chain is a stray read whose abundance carries little weight. This sequence joins TRBV24-1 and TRBJ2-5; possible D gene TRBD1, 6 bases. Looked up from germline, CDR1 is KGHDR and CDR2 is SFDVKD. This CDR3 is 15 amino acids long. V dropped 3 bases and J dropped 0 bases, with 10 bases sitting between them. For the CDR3, the DNA is TGTGCCACCAGTGATCCTACAGGGCACCAAGAGACCCAGTACTTC. This sequence encodes CATSDPTGHQETQYF.

This clonotype is medium-sized within its sample. This beta chain lies outside the target of a library built for alpha chains; its clone size means little. The chain links TRBV18 to TRBJ2-7; TRBD1 matches at 10 bases. Germline V lookup: CDR1 KGHSH, CDR2 LQKENI. The CDR3 is made up of 15 amino acids. Trimming removed 6 bases from V and 6 bases from J; junction bases left unmatched: 11. CDR3 coding DNA: TGTGCCAGCTCCCCGCTTGGGACAGGGGAACGCGAGCAGTACTTC. It yields the protein CASSPLGTGEREQYF.

Concerning this clonotype itself: Being off target in a library aimed at alpha chains, this beta chain has a size of little meaning. The chain recombines TRBV20-1 with TRBJ2-7; TRBD1 or TRBD2 may be the D gene (5 bases each). The length of the CDR3 is 12 residues. Looked up from germline, CDR1 is DFQATT and CDR2 is SNEGSKA (reference sequence). The V gene lost 6 bases and the J gene lost 1 base, with 10 bases spanning the gap. The chain's CDR3 is CSAPGTSYEQYF. The CDR3 DNA reads TGCAGTGCCCCGGGGACGTCCTACGAGCAGTACTTC.

As regards this clonotype: A library made for alpha chains picked up this beta chain off target, so its size means little. The genes are TRBV28 and TRBJ2-7; 9 bases agree with TRBD1. This CDR3 spans 16 amino acids. The germline V gene encodes CDR1 MDHEN and CDR2 SYDVKM. Losses at the gene ends were 5 bases for V and 1 base for J; bases not matched to a gene: 9. CDR3 amino acids: CASSPTWTGESYEQYF. In nucleotides, the CDR3 is TGTGCCAGCAGTCCAACCTGGACAGGGGAATCCTACGAGCAGTACTTC.

This clonotype is large in the sample. This beta chain is a stray read from a library made for alpha chains; its abundance is not meaningful. The V call is TRBV7-9, the J call TRBJ2-7; D is perhaps TRBD2 (5 bases). The CDR3 runs 13 residues. Trimming removed 6 bases from V and 2 bases from J, with 11 bases in between. Germline V gene sequence: CDR1 SEHNR, CDR2 FQNEAQ (reference sequence). The CDR3, as DNA: TGTGCCAGCAGTAGACGGGAAGCCTACGAGCAGTACTTC. Translated: CASSRREAYEQYF.

About this clonotype itself: The library was built for alpha chains, so this beta chain is an off-target read and its size means little. The chain is built from TRBV6-2 or TRBV6-3 and TRBJ1-2, with 11 bases that match TRBD1. The germline gives CDR1 MNHEY, CDR2 SVGEGT. With 0 bases clipped from V and 1 base from J, the junction kept 1 base outside the gene matches. CDR3 length: 16 amino acids. This CDR3 reads CASSYSGTGGNYGYTF. The CDR3 DNA sequence: TGTGCCAGCAGTTACTCCGGGACAGGGGGTAACTATGGCTACACCTTC.

By proportion, this clonotype is medium-sized. Because this beta chain is a stray read in a library intended to capture alpha chains, its abundance should not be given much weight. The V gene is TRBV27, the J gene TRBJ1-6; D not certain. V lost 6 bases and J 0 bases, leaving 18 bases between the germline ends. The CDR3 runs to 18 residues. Germline V CDR1 and CDR2: MNHEY, SMNVEV (reference sequence). CDR3 in amino acids: CASSGLRGGSSYNSPLHF. The CDR3 coding sequence is TGTGCCAGCAGCGGCCTTAGAGGCGGAAGCTCCTATAATTCACCCCTCCACTTT.

This clonotype was recorded a few times. This beta chain came through as a stray read in a library set up for alpha chains, and its size says little. The chain carries TRBV7-2 and TRBJ2-5; D is uncertain. The CDR3 has 13 residues. V dropped 5 bases and J dropped 4 bases, with 11 bases sitting between them. Germline CDR1 reads SGHTA; CDR2 reads FQGNSA. CDR3 bases: TGTGCCAGCAGCCTAGGAACACTAGAGACCCAGTACTTC. Translating it yields CASSLGTLETQYF.

With respect to this clonotype: This beta chain slipped into a library made for alpha chains as a stray read, so its size is not meaningful. V gene TRBV27 combines with J gene TRBJ2-6; TRBD1 agrees at 7 bases. Germline loops: CDR1 MNHEY, CDR2 SMNVEV (reference sequence). The ends lost 7 bases at V and 2 bases at J; junction bases unmatched: 11. The length of the CDR3 is 17 residues. This CDR3 reads CASTLGRGSPGANVLTF. The CDR3 bases are TGTGCCAGCACCCTGGGCAGGGGGAGCCCTGGGGCCAACGTCCTGACTTTC.

Comments on this clonotype: Because the library targeted alpha chains, this beta chain is an off-target read whose size means little. This chain joins TRBV5-1 and TRBJ1-1; D is unclear. Trimming pared 0 bases from V and 3 bases from J, leaving 6 bases between. The CDR3 loop spans 13 amino acids. Looked up from germline, CDR1 is SGHRS and CDR2 is YFSETQ. The DNA of the CDR3 is TGCGCCAGCAGCTTGGCTGCAGACACTGAAGCTTTCTTT. As protein: CASSLAADTEAFF.

A remark on this clonotype: Because the library targeted alpha chains, this beta chain is an off-target read whose size means little. V and J are TRBV5-4 and TRBJ1-2; D not resolved. The CDR3 sequence is 13 residues long. V was trimmed by 1 base and J by 4 bases, leaving 8 bases between them. Per the germline V gene, CDR1 is SGHNT and CDR2 is YYREEE (reference sequence). As DNA, the CDR3 is TGTGCCAGCAGCTTGTGGGTCTCCTATGGCTACACCTTC. It is translated as CASSLWVSYGYTF. The full variable domain, rest sourced from reference TRBV5-4 and TRBJ1-2, is ETGVTQSPTHLIKTRGQQVTLRCSSQSGHNTVSWYQQALGQGPQFIFQYYREEENGRGNFPPRFSGLQFPNYSSELNVNALELDDSALYLCASSLWVSYGYTFGSGTRLTVV.

This clonotype was observed at least ten times. This beta chain appears as a stray read in a library generated for alpha chains; its size is not informative. This chain joins TRBV18 and TRBJ2-5, with TRBD2 matching over 9 bases. The CDR3 length is 16 residues. Germline CDR1 reads KGHSH; CDR2 reads LQKENI. V shed 2 bases, J shed 4 bases, and the junction held 8 bases outside the gene matches. The CDR3 nucleotides read TGTGCCAGCTCACCAGGAGCGGGAGGCTCGGGAGAGACCCAGTACTTC. Its translation is CASSPGAGGSGETQYF.

This clonotype occurred a few times. For a library built for alpha chains, this beta chain is a stray read; little rests on its size. The rearrangement joins TRBV13 to TRBJ2-2; 9 nucleotides match TRBD1. Germline loops: CDR1 PRHDT, CDR2 FYEKMQ (reference sequence). The junction had 2 bases not matched to a gene; V was cut back by 2 bases and J by 1 base. The CDR3 loop spans 16 amino acids. CDR3: CASSLSDRGNTGELFF. CDR3 DNA: TGTGCCAGCAGCTTATCGGACAGGGGGAACACCGGGGAGCTGTTTTTT.

As regards this clonotype: A library made for alpha chains picked up this beta chain off target, so its size means little. This chain uses TRBV30 with TRBJ2-2; D is unresolved. Germline values: CDR1 GTSNPN, CDR2 SVGIG (reference sequence). The CDR3 loop spans 14 amino acids. V dropped 0 bases and J dropped 4 bases, with 9 bases sitting between them. This chain's CDR3 is CAWSVLSSTGELFF. CDR3 nucleotides: TGTGCCTGGAGTGTCCTCTCGAGCACCGGGGAGCTGTTTTTT. The full variable domain, completed using reference TRBV30 and TRBJ2-2, is SQTIHQWPATLVQPVGSPLSLECTVEGTSNPNLYWYRQAAGRGLQLLFYSVGIGQISSEVPQNLSASRPQDRQFILSSKKLLLSDSGFYLCAWSVLSSTGELFFGEGSRLTVL.

In regard to this clonotype: This beta chain is an off-target read within a library intended for alpha chains, so its frequency means little. The CDR3: CASSRDRRTDTQYF. CDR3 DNA: TGTGCCAGCAGCCGGGACAGACGCACAGATACGCAGTATTTT. V gene TRBV13 combines with J gene TRBJ2-3; 7 positions agree with TRBD1. CDR3 length equals 14 residues. With 5 bases clipped from V and 1 base from J, the junction kept 3 bases outside the gene matches. The germline gives CDR1 PRHDT, CDR2 FYEKMQ (reference sequence).

As to this clonotype: As an off-target read in a library built for alpha chains, this beta chain has a frequency of little significance. V usage is TRBV7-9 and J usage is TRBJ1-1, with 8 bases matching TRBD1. J gave up 0 bases and V 8 bases, and 5 bases lay outside the gene matches. Germline CDR1 SEHNR, CDR2 FQNEAQ (reference sequence). The CDR3 length is 14 residues. Here the CDR3 DNA reads TGTGCCAGCGGGACAGGCCTTATGAACACTGAAGCTTTCTTT. Amino acid sequence: CASGTGLMNTEAFF.

This clonotype was seen only a few times. This beta chain lies outside the target of a library built for alpha chains; its clone size means little. The chain has TRBV19 and TRBJ2-1, with D uncertain. Per the germline V gene, CDR1 is LNHDA and CDR2 is SQIVND (reference sequence). Trimming took 10 bases from V and 1 from J, leaving 5 bases between them. The CDR3 contains 11 residues. The CDR3 sequence: CATTSYNEQFF. The CDR3 coding sequence is TGTGCCACCACATCCTACAATGAGCAGTTCTTC.

As regards this clonotype: The library was prepared for alpha chains; this beta chain is a stray read, so its frequency means little. This sequence joins TRBV20-1 and TRBJ2-5; D is perhaps TRBD1 (5 bases). The CDR3 sequence is 12 residues long. Germline-derived CDR1 and CDR2 are DFQATT and SNEGSKA (reference sequence). The V and J ends lost 6 bases and 5 bases respectively, with 13 bases between them. The CDR3 region has the DNA TGCAGTGCACAGGAGTTCAGGGAGACCCAGTACTTC. It is translated as CSAQEFRETQYF.

In the case of this clonotype: The library was designed around alpha chains, so this beta chain is a stray read whose abundance carries little weight. The rearrangement links TRBV20-1 to TRBJ2-3; 8 bases are a match to TRBD2. The CDR3 consists of 15 residues. Germline V gene lookup returns CDR1 DFQATT and CDR2 SNEGSKA (reference sequence). V lost 6 bases to trimming and J lost 4 bases; unmatched junction nucleotides: 12. In DNA, the CDR3 is TGCAGTGCCTCAACCGGGACTAGTTCAGCAGATACGCAGTATTTT. Translated, it gives CSASTGTSSADTQYF.

By proportion, this clonotype is large (0.1 to 1%). Since it is a stray read in a library aimed at alpha chains, this beta chain has a size that is not meaningful. The chain carries TRBV20-1 and TRBJ2-1; 11 bases are a match to TRBD2. The CDR3 totals 17 residues. Germline V lookup: CDR1 DFQATT, CDR2 SNEGSKA (reference sequence). V lost 0 bases to trimming and J lost 7 bases; unmatched junction nucleotides: 11. CDR3 sequence: CSAREGPLAGEGNEQFF. In DNA form, the CDR3 reads TGCAGTGCTAGAGAGGGCCCACTAGCGGGAGAAGGGAATGAGCAGTTCTTC.

As regards this clonotype: Because this beta chain is a stray read in a library intended to capture alpha chains, its abundance should not be given much weight. This chain links TRBV5-6 with TRBJ2-5; D uncertain. Germline V gives CDR1 SGHDT, CDR2 YYEEEE. Trimming stripped 3 bases from V and 3 bases from J, with 9 bases between. This CDR3 contains 13 residues. The CDR3 nucleotides are TGTGCCAGCAGCTCGAGATACAAAGAGACCCAGTACTTC. Residues: CASSSRYKETQYF.